Below are 30 T cell receptor beta chains sequenced from a single sample in a study of graft-versus-host responses after intestinal transplantation. Their antigens remain unidentified. This table comes from immunoSEQ multiplex PCR, and its TCRdb copy is limited to in-frame clones, with some not included. The sample holds approximately 81,000 clones; roughly 84% are singletons and the top ten take about 8%. This specimen consisted of unstimulated CD8+ T cells sorted from spleen or lymph node cells, obtained before transplant. The receptor source for this set is a human donor who was the organ donor for an intestinal transplant.

The chain is built from TRBV30 and TRBJ2-7, with 8 bases aligning to TRBD1. CDR3 length: 14 residues. The trim removed 0 bases at V and 2 bases at J, leaving 3 bases unmatched. Germline V gives CDR1 GTSNPN, CDR2 SVGIG (reference sequence). CDR3 amino acids: CAWSVGTGPYEQYF. CDR3 DNA sequence: TGTGCCTGGAGTGTCGGGACAGGCCCCTACGAGCAGTACTTC.

This chain links TRBV4-1 with TRBJ1-1; unclear D gene. Trimming removed 3 bases at V and 1 base at J, with 9 bases between. The CDR3 is 14 amino acids. Germline-derived CDR1 and CDR2 are MGHRA and YSYEKL. The CDR3 protein is CASSHRTANTEAFF. DNA for the CDR3: TGCGCCAGCAGCCACCGGACCGCGAACACTGAAGCTTTCTTT.

This chain's CDR3 is CASSSPGKPHSLPYGELFF. The CDR3 region has the DNA TGTGCCAGCAGCTCCCCTGGGAAACCTCACTCCCTACCCTACGGGGAGCTGTTTTTT. This chain joins TRBV7-9 and TRBJ2-2; D call uncertain. The V end lost 4 bases, the J end lost 7 bases, and 28 bases lay between the germline ends. Germline V gene sequence: CDR1 SEHNR, CDR2 FQNEAQ (reference sequence). The CDR3 spans 19 residues.

Written as DNA, the CDR3 is TGTGCCAGTACTTGGGACAGCCTTCAGCCCCAGCATTTT. It yields the protein CASTWDSLQPQHF. The rearrangement uses TRBV19 and TRBJ1-5, with 7 nucleotides matching TRBD1. Losses at the gene ends were 7 bases for V and 6 bases for J; bases not matched to a gene: 6. Germline lookup yields CDR1 LNHDA and CDR2 SQIVND (reference sequence). This CDR3 is built from 13 residues.

This clone was seen a handful of times. The chain combines TRBV6-1 with TRBJ2-5; 10 nucleotides match TRBD2. This CDR3 region has 15 residues. The trim removed 3 bases at V and 1 base at J, leaving 2 bases unmatched. Germline V gene sequence: CDR1 MNHNS, CDR2 SASEGT. In DNA form, the CDR3 reads TGTGCCAGCAGTGATGCTAGCGGGGGCCAAGAGACCCAGTACTTC. The encoded protein is CASSDASGGQETQYF.

The chain has TRBV6-5 and TRBJ2-5; perhaps TRBD1 as D (6 bases). This CDR3 contains 15 residues. Looked up from germline, CDR1 is MNHEY and CDR2 is SVGAGI. Trimming took 0 bases from V and 2 from J, leaving 10 bases between them. The CDR3 loop reads CASSYSDGTQETQYF. As DNA, the CDR3 is TGTGCCAGCAGTTACTCTGACGGGACACAAGAGACCCAGTACTTC.

The gene calls are TRBV6-4 and TRBJ2-1; 7 bases agree with TRBD2. The J segment lost 7 bases and the V segment lost 6 bases, leaving 9 bases of the junction unmatched. The germline gives CDR1 MRHNA, CDR2 SNTAGT. The CDR3 contains 14 residues. The CDR3 loop reads CASSSEAGVNEQFF. The CDR3 region has the DNA TGTGCCAGCAGCTCCGAGGCGGGGGTAAATGAGCAGTTCTTC.

The chain links TRBV29-1 to TRBJ2-3, with D possibly TRBD2 on 5 matching bases. Germline CDR1 and CDR2: SQVTM and ANQGSEA. V lost 2 bases and J lost 8, with 14 bases in between. The CDR3 contains 13 residues. DNA for the CDR3: TGCAGCGTTGAAATACTGAGCGGTGCTACGCAGTATTTT. Protein: CSVEILSGATQYF.

The rearrangement joins TRBV19 to TRBJ2-7; TRBD1 is a possible D gene (5 bases). CDR3 size: 15 residues. CDR1 is LNHDA, CDR2 SQIVND, per germline (reference sequence). V shed 0 bases and J shed 2 bases, with 11 bases lying between them. CDR3 bases: TGTGCCAGTAGTATAGATCAGGGTCCAGCCTACGAGCAGTACTTC. Residues: CASSIDQGPAYEQYF.

This clone was observed a handful of times. The junction departs from the called germline gene at one end, perhaps through a read error. This chain connects TRBV28 to TRBJ2-7; D is unclear. This CDR3 region has 12 residues. CDR1 is MDHEN and CDR2 is SYDVKM in the germline V gene. The CDR3 coding sequence is TGTGCCAGCAGTTTTTCCACGGTCGAGACCAGCTTC. Translation gives CASSFSTVETSF.

This clone was detected once. J is TRBJ1-6 and V is TRBV21-1. TRBV21-1 is assigned pseudogene status. The CDR3 loop spans 14 amino acids. The CDR3 region is CASRESPLGSPLHF. The CDR3 DNA reads as TGTGCCAGCAGGGAAAGTCCCCTGGGTTCACCCCTCCACTTT.

The chain uses TRBV10-3 and TRBJ2-3; 8 bases agree with TRBD2. This CDR3 region has 17 residues. J was trimmed by 1 base and V by 7 bases; bases with no gene match: 13. Germline V gene sequence: CDR1 ENHRY, CDR2 SYGVKD. The CDR3 protein is CAITDRASSGGTDTQYF. CDR3 coding DNA: TGTGCCATCACTGACCGGGCCAGTAGCGGGGGCACAGATACGCAGTATTTT.

In this sample, this clone turned up a few times. The genes are TRBV2 and TRBJ2-7, with 7 bases aligning to TRBD1. This CDR3 is built from 17 residues. Looked up from germline, CDR1 is SNHLY and CDR2 is FYNNEI. V lost 4 bases and J lost 2; bases outside the gene matches: 14. The CDR3 region has the DNA TGTGCCAGCAGTGTAAGTCTTGAGGGGGCAGAGGCCTACGAGCAGTACTTC. Translation: CASSVSLEGAEAYEQYF.

The chain combines TRBV7-8 with TRBJ2-7; D not resolved. Trimming cost V 1 base and J 4 bases, with 14 bases left between them. The germline CDR1 and CDR2 sequences are SGHVS and FQNEAQ. The CDR3 is made up of 15 amino acids. The CDR3 nucleotides are TGTGCCAGCAGCTTAGGGGCCCCTACGGCTTACGAGCAGTACTTC. It is translated as CASSLGAPTAYEQYF.

This chain connects TRBV7-9 to TRBJ1-3, with D possibly TRBD1 on 6 matching bases. Between the trimmed V and J ends, which lost 3 bases and 2 bases, there was a span of 14 bases. CDR3 length: 16 residues. Germline-derived CDR1 and CDR2 are SEHNR and FQNEAQ (reference sequence). This CDR3 reads CASSFHGGGAGNTIYF. CDR3 in DNA: TGTGCCAGCAGCTTCCATGGTGGGGGCGCTGGAAACACCATATATTTT.

The rearrangement joins TRBV5-6 to TRBJ2-4; D is ambiguous. Trimming took off 7 bases at V and 0 bases at J, with 17 bases between the two ends. The CDR3 runs to 16 residues. CDR1 is SGHDT, CDR2 YYEEEE, per germline. CDR3 region: CASGFGTDLAKNIQYF. The CDR3 DNA is TGTGCCAGCGGGTTTGGAACAGACTTAGCCAAAAACATTCAGTACTTC.

This clone was observed a single time. The chain has TRBV7-6 and TRBJ2-3; 11 bases fit TRBD2. This CDR3 contains 13 residues. CDR1 and CDR2 from the germline V gene are SGHVS and FNYEAQ. The V and J ends lost 10 bases and 4 bases, in that order; junction bases with no gene match: 4. CDR3 residues: CATGTSGPDTQYF. The CDR3 nucleotides read TGTGCCACTGGGACTAGCGGCCCAGATACGCAGTATTTT.

The chain employs TRBV5-1 and TRBJ2-7; D gene unclear. Germline V gene lookup returns CDR1 SGHRS and CDR2 YFSETQ. The CDR3 is 13 residues long. Trimming cost V 0 bases and J 4 bases, with 8 bases left between them. DNA for the CDR3: TGCGCCAGCAGCTTGGCCACCTATTACGAGCAGTACTTC. Amino acids: CASSLATYYEQYF.

This sequence joins TRBV19 and TRBJ2-7; 9 bases are a match to TRBD1. In germline, CDR1 is LNHDA, CDR2 SQIVND (reference sequence). The J segment lost 1 base and the V segment lost 3 bases, leaving 4 bases of the junction unmatched. This CDR3 is built from 15 residues. CDR3 bases: TGTGCCAGTAGTATCTCCGGGACAGGGTCCTACGAGCAGTACTTC. The encoded protein is CASSISGTGSYEQYF.

The chain carries TRBV2 and TRBJ2-5; no clear D. There are 12 residues in the CDR3. With 6 bases removed from V and 5 bases from J, the gap between germline ends came to 10 bases. Germline V gene data show CDR1 as SNHLY and CDR2 as FYNNEI. This chain's CDR3 is CASSVAGETQYF. The DNA for the CDR3 is TGTGCCAGCAGCGTAGCCGGGGAGACCCAGTACTTC.

The sample holds a few counts of this clone. V usage is TRBV6-4 and J usage is TRBJ1-1; 10 nucleotides match TRBD1. CDR1 and CDR2 from the germline V gene are MRHNA and SNTAGT. The CDR3 runs 15 residues. V gave up 6 bases and J gave up 1 base; unmatched junction bases: 5. The CDR3 DNA reads TGTGCCAGCAGCCAGACAGGGGGCGCGAACACTGAAGCTTTCTTT. Its protein product is CASSQTGGANTEAFF.

This chain connects TRBV5-4 to TRBJ1-1, with TRBD1 matching over 9 bases. The CDR3 consists of 13 residues. CDR1 and CDR2 from the germline V gene are SGHNT and YYREEE (reference sequence). The ends lost 4 bases at V and 10 bases at J; junction bases unmatched: 8. In DNA form, the CDR3 reads TGTGCCAGCAGCAATGGACAGGGGCTGGGAGCTTTCTTT. Translated, it gives CASSNGQGLGAFF.

The CDR3 DNA is TGTGCCTGGAGTGTGGTGGGGACAGGGGGGGAAGGCTACACCTTC. Amino acid sequence: CAWSVVGTGGEGYTF. J is TRBJ1-2 and V is TRBV30, with 11 bases aligning to TRBD1. The germline V gene has CDR1 GTSNPN and CDR2 SVGIG (reference sequence). This CDR3 spans 15 amino acids. V lost 0 bases and J lost 8; bases outside the gene matches: 8.

The rearrangement uses TRBV7-9 and TRBJ1-1; the D is unclear. Germline V lookup: CDR1 SEHNR, CDR2 FQNEAQ (reference sequence). The CDR3 covers 13 residues. V was clipped by 1 base and J by 0 bases, with 3 bases between them. Here the CDR3 DNA reads TGTGCCAGCAGCTTAGAAGTGAACACTGAAGCTTTCTTT. Protein sequence: CASSLEVNTEAFF.

CDR3: CASSSGPEAFF. CDR3 DNA sequence: TGTGCCAGCAGCTCGGGTCCTGAAGCTTTCTTT. This chain connects TRBV7-9 to TRBJ1-1; D not certain. This CDR3 comprises 11 residues. V lost 4 bases, J lost 6 bases, and 6 bases lay in between. Germline CDR1 SEHNR, CDR2 FQNEAQ (reference sequence).

The V gene is TRBV4-1, the J gene TRBJ2-1; D unresolved. Germline-derived CDR1 and CDR2 are MGHRA and YSYEKL. V was pared by 6 bases and J by 4 bases, with 10 bases between. CDR3 size: 13 residues. CDR3 sequence reads: CASRPLGYNEQFF. CDR3 bases: TGCGCCAGCAGGCCCCTCGGGTACAATGAGCAGTTCTTC.

V usage is TRBV5-6 and J usage is TRBJ2-3, with D perhaps TRBD1 (7 bases). The V end lost 4 bases, the J end lost 2 bases, and 20 bases lay between the germline ends. This CDR3 is built from 17 residues. Germline loops: CDR1 SGHDT, CDR2 YYEEEE. The CDR3 region has the DNA TGTGCCAGCAGCCCAACGCTTGCAGGGGGGATCACAGATACGCAGTATTTT. Its protein is CASSPTLAGGITDTQYF.

J is TRBJ1-1 and V is TRBV7-9, with D possibly being TRBD1 (6 bases). The CDR3 consists of 17 residues. V lost 5 bases, J lost 1 base, and 20 bases lay in between. From germline, CDR1 is SEHNR and CDR2 FQNEAQ (reference sequence). The CDR3 is CASSLPWSAGENTEAFF. CDR3 nucleotides: TGTGCCAGCAGCCTTCCTTGGAGCGCAGGGGAGAACACTGAAGCTTTCTTT.

The V call is TRBV7-8, the J call TRBJ1-2; D not certain. This CDR3 is built from 15 residues. Germline V lookup: CDR1 SGHVS, CDR2 FQNEAQ. V lost 0 bases to trimming and J lost 2 bases, with 10 bases between them. The CDR3, as DNA: TGTGCCAGCAGCTTAGCGGATGCCAGCAACTATGGCTACACCTTC. The encoded protein is CASSLADASNYGYTF.

This chain connects TRBV6-4 to TRBJ1-6; D is unresolved. V lost 0 bases and J lost 9, with 6 bases in between. The germline CDR1 and CDR2 sequences are MRHNA and SNTAGT. CDR3 length: 13 amino acids. The CDR3 region is CASSDSRLSPLHF. The CDR3 DNA follows: TGTGCCAGCAGTGACTCTCGCCTTTCACCCCTCCACTTT.